Presented here are 7 T cell receptor beta chains from one specimen sequenced in a study of spatial heterogeneity in lung cancer. Study-level findings and limits: Tumor mutation count correlated with how many alpha and beta TCRs expanded intratumorally.

Time point of the sample: sample taken at primary tumor resection. No antigen has been identified for these receptors. TCRdb recomputed calls from the 5' RACE reads with MiXCR, one row per CDR3 protein. The sample gives fewer than 3,000 distinct CDR3 sequences, approximately 8% of which show up once; roughly a quarter is in the top ten. The sequencing here drew on lung tumor tissue, taken at surgery. The origin of the receptors is a female donor with early-stage non-small cell lung cancer.

By sample share, this clonotype is medium-sized. The J gene is TRBJ1-1, the V gene TRBV30; D ambiguous. This CDR3 is 12 amino acids long. Trimming removed 5 bases at V and 11 bases at J, with 18 bases between. Germline CDR1 reads GTSNPN; CDR2 reads SVGIG (reference sequence). The CDR3 here is CAWGARRNMAFF. The CDR3 nucleotides are TGTGCCTGGGGTGCGCGGAGGAATATGGCTTTCTTT.

This clonotype counts as medium-sized (0.01 to 0.1%). CDR3 in amino acids: CASSLGDRGITEAFF. CDR3 bases: TGTGCCAGCAGCTTAGGCGACAGGGGGATCACTGAAGCTTTCTTT. V gene TRBV7-9 combines with J gene TRBJ1-1, with 9 bases that match TRBD1. CDR1 and CDR2 from the germline V gene are SEHNR and FQNEAQ (reference sequence). CDR3 length: 15 amino acids. V was pared by 1 base and J by 4 bases, with 4 bases of the junction left unmatched.

In this sample, this clonotype turned up many times. V is TRBV20-1 and J is TRBJ2-1; TRBD1 agrees at 10 bases. The V gene end was trimmed by 5 bases and the J gene end by 8 bases; junction bases not matched to a gene: 12. This CDR3 comprises 15 residues. Germline V gene sequence: CDR1 DFQATT, CDR2 SNEGSKA (reference sequence). The DNA of the CDR3 is TGCAGTGCTGCAATTCGGGACAGGGGAGGGGATGAGCAGTTCTTC. Its translation: CSAAIRDRGGDEQFF.

This clonotype was recorded at least ten times. J is TRBJ2-7 and V is TRBV27; no reliable D call. Germline lookup yields CDR1 MNHEY and CDR2 SMNVEV (reference sequence). The V end lost 5 bases, the J end lost 2 bases, and 10 bases lay between the germline ends. There are 13 residues in the CDR3. The CDR3 DNA is TGTGCCAGCAGTGAACTGAACGCCTACGAGCAGTACTTC. Protein: CASSELNAYEQYF.

This clonotype counts as medium-sized. The chain uses TRBV28 and TRBJ2-7; D might be TRBD1 (6 bases). The CDR3 covers 14 residues. The V and J ends lost 7 bases and 2 bases respectively, with 15 bases between them. The germline gives CDR1 MDHEN, CDR2 SYDVKM. In DNA form, the CDR3 reads TGTGCCAGCACCTATAACAGGGCAACCTACGAGCAGTACTTC. Translating it yields CASTYNRATYEQYF.

This sequence joins TRBV19 and TRBJ2-1; D ambiguous. Per the germline V gene, CDR1 is LNHDA and CDR2 is SQIVND (reference sequence). There are 11 residues in the CDR3. Trimming left V 6 bases short and J 8 bases short, with 8 bases between. The CDR3 is CASRGRYEQFF. DNA for the CDR3: TGTGCCAGTAGGGGAAGATATGAGCAGTTCTTC.

This clonotype was observed many times. V gene TRBV28 combines with J gene TRBJ2-7; D call uncertain. The CDR3 covers 15 residues. Germline CDR1 and CDR2: MDHEN and SYDVKM. The germline V and J ends were trimmed by 0 bases and 2 bases, with 11 bases remaining between them. The CDR3 protein is CASSLWAAAAYEQYF. In DNA form, the CDR3 reads TGTGCCAGCAGTTTATGGGCCGCGGCGGCCTACGAGCAGTACTTC. Full variable domain (rest looked up from reference TRBV28 and TRBJ2-7): DVKVTQSSRYLVKRTGEKVFLECVQDMDHENMFWYRQDPGLGLRLIYFSYDVKMKEKGDIPEGYSVSREKKERFSLILESASTNQTSMYLCASSLWAAAAYEQYFGPGTRLTVT.